The 28 T cell receptor beta chains listed next were all sequenced from one sample in a study of blood T cell repertoires in COVID-19. Profiled with immunoSEQ multiplex PCR; TCRdb holds only in-frame clones, not every one. Of about 200,000 clones detected, roughly 81% appear once; the ten largest clones hold about 4.9%. The sequencing input was peripheral blood. These receptors all come from a woman at least 80 years old with acute or convalescent COVID-19.

This chain connects TRBV5-4 to TRBJ2-7; no definite D call. The CDR3 is 13 residues long. Trimming cost V 0 bases and J 4 bases, with 8 bases left between them. CDR1 and CDR2 (germline): SGHNT, YYREEE (reference sequence). In DNA, the CDR3 is TGTGCCAGCAGCTTGGCCGGTAATTACGAGCAGTACTTC. It yields the protein CASSLAGNYEQYF.

This clone was observed a single time. The genes are TRBV9 and TRBJ2-4; 12 bases match TRBD1. Germline lookup yields CDR1 SGDLS and CDR2 YYNGEE. The CDR3 length is 15 residues. V was pared by 4 bases and J by 8 bases, with 7 bases of the junction left unmatched. CDR3 nucleotide sequence: TGTGCCAGCAGCAGCGGGACAGGGGGCCGGGACATTCAGTACTTC. The encoded protein is CASSSGTGGRDIQYF.

The rearrangement joins TRBV5-1 to TRBJ2-2; D remains unclear. CDR3 size: 14 residues. The V and J ends lost 4 bases and 1 base respectively, with 8 bases between them. Germline V gene sequence: CDR1 SGHRS, CDR2 YFSETQ. The chain's CDR3 is CASSPTRNTGELFF. The CDR3, as DNA: TGCGCCAGCAGCCCCACACGGAACACCGGGGAGCTGTTTTTT. The variable domain in full, with the rest retrieved from reference TRBV5-1 and TRBJ2-2, is KAGVTQTPRYLIKTRGQQVTLSCSPISGHRSVSWYQQTPGQGLQFLFEYFSETQRNKGNFPGRFSGRQFSNSRSEMNVSTLELGDSALYLCASSPTRNTGELFFGEGSRLTVL.

The table lists this clone with a few counts. This chain links TRBV2 with TRBJ2-2; possibly TRBD2 for D (6 bases). The V and J ends lost 7 bases and 2 bases respectively, with 14 bases between them. Germline V gene data show CDR1 as SNHLY and CDR2 as FYNNEI. This CDR3 is 15 amino acids long. CDR3 nucleotides: TGTGCCAGCAAAATGGGGACTGCCAACACCGGGGAGCTGTTTTTT. Amino acid sequence: CASKMGTANTGELFF.

The V gene is TRBV4-3, the J gene TRBJ2-7; 9 bases match TRBD1. Trimming removed 3 bases from V and 5 bases from J; junction bases left unmatched: 8. CDR1 is LGHNA and CDR2 is YSLEER in the germline V gene. The CDR3 totals 15 residues. The CDR3 DNA is TGCGCCAGCAGCCACAAACAGGGGGCGGAGGACGAGCAGTACTTC. Amino acids: CASSHKQGAEDEQYF.

The chain is built from TRBV18 and TRBJ1-1; D gene ambiguous. The CDR3 length is 17 residues. The V gene lost 3 bases and the J gene lost 4 bases, with 21 bases spanning the gap. Germline loops: CDR1 KGHSH, CDR2 LQKENI. The CDR3 nucleotides are TGTGCCAGCTCACCGAAGGAGGTAGTGACAAGAGGCACTGAAGCTTTCTTT. Encoded protein: CASSPKEVVTRGTEAFF.

V usage is TRBV5-1 and J usage is TRBJ1-1; D remains unclear. V was clipped by 0 bases and J by 0 bases, with 6 bases between them. The CDR3 contains 14 residues. The V gene's germline CDR1 is SGHRS and CDR2 YFSETQ. The CDR3 region is CASSLVQLNTEAFF. The CDR3 DNA reads TGCGCCAGCAGCTTGGTACAGCTGAACACTGAAGCTTTCTTT.

V is TRBV28 and J is TRBJ2-1; 10 bases fit TRBD2. V dropped 2 bases and J dropped 8; count of bases not matched to a gene: 6. The V gene's germline CDR1 is MDHEN and CDR2 SYDVKM. The CDR3 length is 15 residues. The CDR3 DNA is TGTGCCAGCAGTTTACCGGGACTAGCGTCCTATGAGCAGTTCTTC. Translating it yields CASSLPGLASYEQFF.

The chain links TRBV9 to TRBJ1-6, with 11 bases lining up with TRBD1. Germline CDR1 is SGDLS and CDR2 is YYNGEE. Trimming removed 3 bases from V and 7 bases from J; junction bases left unmatched: 3. This CDR3 spans 15 amino acids. The CDR3 bases are TGTGCCAGCAGCGCCGGACAGGGGGCGAATTCACCCCTCCACTTT. Amino acid sequence: CASSAGQGANSPLHF.

A few counts support this clone. V and J are TRBV29-1 and TRBJ2-3; TRBD2 matches at 8 bases. CDR1 is SQVTM, CDR2 ANQGSEA, per germline. V lost 8 bases to trimming and J lost 1 base; unmatched junction nucleotides: 5. This CDR3 is built from 13 residues. The CDR3 nucleotides are TGCAGCCTTCAAGCGGGGGGCACAGATACGCAGTATTTT. Its protein is CSLQAGGTDTQYF.

V gene TRBV25-1 combines with J gene TRBJ1-2, with D tentatively TRBD1 (6 bases). Germline CDR1 is MGHDK and CDR2 is SYGVNS. CDR3 length: 15 residues. The V and J ends lost 0 bases and 0 bases respectively, with 8 bases between them. The CDR3 loop is CASSEYGTSNYGYTF. CDR3 DNA: TGTGCCAGCAGTGAATACGGGACATCTAACTATGGCTACACCTTC.

The chain has TRBV7-9 and TRBJ1-1, with 10 bases matching TRBD1. V was clipped by 2 bases and J by 7 bases; unmatched bases: 7. CDR1 and CDR2 from the germline V gene are SEHNR and FQNEAQ (reference sequence). CDR3 size: 15 residues. CDR3 in DNA: TGTGCCAGCAGCTTAAAAGGGACAGGGGACCGTGAAGCTTTCTTT. Translating it yields CASSLKGTGDREAFF.

V usage is TRBV7-2 and J usage is TRBJ2-1; D gene uncertain. Germline V CDR1 and CDR2: SGHTA, FQGNSA. The CDR3 is 13 residues long. V was cut by 2 bases and J by 4 bases, with 6 bases left in between. This CDR3 reads CASSLQLYNEQFF. The DNA for the CDR3 is TGTGCCAGCAGCTTACAACTTTACAATGAGCAGTTCTTC. The complete variable domain, with remaining parts taken from reference TRBV7-2 and TRBJ2-1, reads GAGVSQSPSNKVTEKGKDVELRCDPISGHTALYWYRQSLGQGLEFLIYFQGNSAPDKSGLPSDRFSAERTGGSVSTLTIQRTQQEDSAVYLCASSLQLYNEQFFGPGTRLTVL.

The chain carries TRBV29-1 and TRBJ1-1, with D unresolved. CDR1 is SQVTM and CDR2 is ANQGSEA in the germline V gene. The V end was cut by 4 bases, the J end by 4 bases, with 7 bases between. The CDR3 length is 11 residues. CDR3 sequence reads: CSVVVVTEAFF. CDR3 sequence (DNA): TGCAGCGTTGTAGTCGTCACTGAAGCTTTCTTT. Together with reference TRBV29-1 and TRBJ1-1, the CDR3 gives the full variable domain: SAVISQKPSRDICQRGTSLTIQCQVDSQVTMMFWYRQQPGQSLTLIATANQGSEATYESGFVIDKFPISRPNLTFSTLTVSNMSPEDSSIYLCSVVVVTEAFFGQGTRLTVV.

The V gene is TRBV4-3, the J gene TRBJ1-6; tentative D call: TRBD1 (5 bases). The CDR3 is 14 amino acids. The germline V gene has CDR1 LGHNA and CDR2 YSLEER. V shed 1 base and J shed 10 bases, with 11 bases lying between them. This chain's CDR3 is CASSQGQIRSPLHF. The CDR3 DNA reads as TGCGCCAGCAGCCAAGGACAGATTAGATCACCCCTCCACTTT.

This clone came up once. The same CDR3 also results from other DNA sequences found in this sample. This chain uses TRBV5-1 with TRBJ1-1; 7 bases match TRBD1. Germline V gene lookup returns CDR1 SGHRS and CDR2 YFSETQ. V lost 1 base to trimming and J lost 4 bases; unmatched junction nucleotides: 4. The CDR3 is 14 residues long. The CDR3 nucleotides read TGCGCCAGCAGCTTGCAGGGGGTAGGCACTGAAGCTTTCTTT. Translating it yields CASSLQGVGTEAFF.

The V gene is TRBV15, the J gene TRBJ1-2, with D possibly matching TRBD1 (6 bases). Trimming left V 0 bases short and J 5 bases short, with 10 bases between. The CDR3 runs 14 residues. In germline, CDR1 is LNHNV, CDR2 YYDKDF (reference sequence). The CDR3 is CATSRERGAYGYTF. CDR3 nucleotide sequence: TGTGCCACCAGCAGAGAGCGGGGGGCATATGGCTACACCTTC.

CDR3 sequence (DNA): TGTGCCAGCAGTGAAGCTGGGGCCAGGAGCACCATATATTTT. Translation gives CASSEAGARSTIYF. V is TRBV25-1 and J is TRBJ1-3, with D perhaps TRBD1 (5 bases). Trimming pared 2 bases from V and 9 bases from J, leaving 14 bases between. Germline V gene sequence: CDR1 MGHDK, CDR2 SYGVNS. This CDR3 comprises 14 residues.

The chain couples TRBV7-3 to TRBJ2-2; 8 positions agree with TRBD1. The CDR3 runs to 16 residues. Germline V gene data show CDR1 as SGHTA and CDR2 as FQGTGA. Trimming cost V 0 bases and J 4 bases; bases outside gene matches: 4. CDR3 DNA: TGTGCCAGCAGCTTAACGGCGACAGGGGTCACCGGGGAGCTGTTTTTT. Amino acid sequence: CASSLTATGVTGELFF.

The chain employs TRBV29-1 and TRBJ2-3, with D possibly TRBD2 on 6 matching bases. The V gene lost 6 bases and the J gene lost 4 bases, with 20 bases spanning the gap. From germline, CDR1 is SQVTM and CDR2 ANQGSEA. The CDR3 consists of 15 residues. CDR3 protein: CSVNKGLSSADTQYF. CDR3 in DNA: TGCAGCGTCAACAAGGGACTTTCATCGGCAGATACGCAGTATTTT.

The rearrangement uses TRBV6-2 or TRBV6-3 and TRBJ2-5, with D perhaps TRBD1 (6 bases). V was trimmed by 5 bases and J by 5 bases, leaving 12 bases between them. Germline-derived CDR1 and CDR2 are MNHEY and SVGEGT. The CDR3 is 13 amino acids. CDR3 coding DNA: TGTGCCAGCAGTCAACAGGGAACGGAGACCCAGTACTTC. This gives the protein CASSQQGTETQYF.

The chain uses TRBV5-1 and TRBJ2-2; perhaps TRBD1 as D (6 bases). Germline CDR1 and CDR2: SGHRS and YFSETQ. The ends were cut back, 1 base at V and 7 bases at J, with 11 bases in the middle. The CDR3 spans 14 residues. CDR3 loop: CASSLRTVDGELFF. In DNA, the CDR3 is TGCGCCAGCAGCTTGAGGACAGTTGACGGGGAGCTGTTTTTT.

Comments on this clone: Sequence at one end of the junction differs from germline and may be a read error. The chain carries TRBV28 and TRBJ2-7, with D possibly being TRBD2 (6 bases). Germline CDR1 reads MDHEN; CDR2 reads SYDVKM. This CDR3 has 16 amino acids. In DNA, the CDR3 is TGTGCCAGCAGTTTCGGCGGCGGGGTAAGCCGGGGGTCAATCAAATTC. Encoded protein: CASSFGGGVSRGSIKF.

V gene TRBV7-6 combines with J gene TRBJ1-1, with 9 bases matching TRBD1. Germline CDR1 and CDR2: SGHVS and FNYEAQ. The CDR3 has 16 residues. V lost 5 bases and J lost 3; bases outside the gene matches: 10. CDR3 bases: TGTGCCAGCAGCCCCGGGGGGACAGGGTGGGACACTGAAGCTTTCTTT. Its translation: CASSPGGTGWDTEAFF. Using reference TRBV7-6 and TRBJ1-1 for the parts outside the CDR3, the full variable domain is GAGVSQSPRYKVTKRGQDVALRCDPISGHVSLYWYRQALGQGPEFLTYFNYEAQQDKSGLPNDRFSAERPEGSISTLTIQRTEQRDSAMYRCASSPGGTGWDTEAFFGQGTRLTVV.

The CDR3: CASSSAGGYGYTF. The CDR3 DNA sequence: TGTGCCAGCAGCTCGGCCGGAGGATATGGCTACACCTTC. The rearrangement links TRBV5-4 to TRBJ1-2; unclear D gene. V was pared by 3 bases and J by 5 bases, with 11 bases between. Germline CDR1 is SGHNT and CDR2 is YYREEE (reference sequence). This CDR3 spans 13 amino acids.

CDR3 in amino acids: CASSMASGFYEQYF. In nucleotides, the CDR3 is TGTGCCAGCTCAATGGCTAGCGGGTTTTACGAGCAGTACTTC. The chain has TRBV18 and TRBJ2-7; 8 bases align to TRBD2. V trimming: 5 bases; J trimming: 4 bases; junction bases outside the gene matches: 7. There are 14 residues in the CDR3. The germline V gene has CDR1 KGHSH and CDR2 LQKENI.

The chain has TRBV27 and TRBJ1-4; 7 bases match TRBD1. Germline V CDR1 and CDR2: MNHEY, SMNVEV (reference sequence). This CDR3 is built from 16 residues. V dropped 3 bases and J dropped 7; count of bases not matched to a gene: 11. This chain's CDR3 is CASSFRHRGAGEKLFF. The CDR3 DNA reads TGTGCCAGCAGTTTCCGTCACAGGGGAGCGGGTGAAAAACTGTTTTTT.

This clone has a single count. The chain couples TRBV18 to TRBJ1-1; no definite D call. Germline lookup yields CDR1 KGHSH and CDR2 LQKENI. The ends were cut back, 3 bases at V and 5 bases at J, with 13 bases in the middle. The CDR3 sequence is 14 residues long. The CDR3 region is CASSPDIIVTEAFF. CDR3 coding DNA: TGTGCCAGCTCACCCGATATAATAGTGACTGAAGCTTTCTTT.